This T cell receptor beta chain originates from a study of cytomegalovirus exposure and HLA in healthy donors. In the PCR, 60 Vbeta and 13 Jbeta primers were used. Libraries were prepared by immunoSEQ multiplex PCR; TCRdb keeps only in-frame clonotypes and omits some of them. The sample holds 210,000 or so clones, roughly 90% seen once. The germline V gene encodes CDR1 GTSNPN and CDR2 SVGIG (reference sequence). This CDR3 has 15 amino acids. With 3 bases removed from V and 4 bases from J, the gap between germline ends came to 18 bases. This clone was counted between two and nine times. This receptor was obtained from a woman aged 18-35 years in good health and CMV-seronegative. The sequenced sample consisted of PBMCs. The chain carries TRBV30 and TRBJ1-1, with D possibly matching TRBD1 (6 bases). CDR3 sequence (DNA): TGTGCCTGGAGGTCAACAGGGAAGTATACCACTGAAGCTTTCTTT. This encodes CAWRSTGKYTTEAFF.